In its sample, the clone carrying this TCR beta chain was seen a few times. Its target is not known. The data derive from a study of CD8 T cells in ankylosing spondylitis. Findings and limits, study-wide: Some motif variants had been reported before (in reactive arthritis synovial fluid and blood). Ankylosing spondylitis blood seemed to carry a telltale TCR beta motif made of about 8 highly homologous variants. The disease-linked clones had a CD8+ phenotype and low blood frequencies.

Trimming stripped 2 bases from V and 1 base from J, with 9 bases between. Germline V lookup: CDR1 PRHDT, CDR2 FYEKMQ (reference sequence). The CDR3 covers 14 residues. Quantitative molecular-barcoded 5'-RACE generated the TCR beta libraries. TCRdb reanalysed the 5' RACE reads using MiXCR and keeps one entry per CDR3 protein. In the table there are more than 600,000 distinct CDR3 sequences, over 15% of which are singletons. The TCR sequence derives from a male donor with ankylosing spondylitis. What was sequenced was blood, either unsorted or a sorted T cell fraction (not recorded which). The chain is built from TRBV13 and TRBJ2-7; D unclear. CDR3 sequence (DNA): TGTGCCAGCAGCTTACACACACCATCCTACGAGCAGTACTTC. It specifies CASSLHTPSYEQYF.